Below, 17 T cell receptor beta chains from the same sample are listed, as sequenced in a study of blood T cell repertoires in COVID-19. Measured with immunoSEQ multiplex PCR; TCRdb has only the in-frame clones, and not every one. The sample yields approximately 150,000 clones, approximately 80% seen once. Sequenced sample: peripheral blood. These receptors were taken from a woman in her sixties with acute or convalescent COVID-19.

The chain links TRBV7-2 to TRBJ2-1, with 9 bases matching TRBD2. The CDR3 is 14 residues long. The ends lost 2 bases at V and 15 bases at J; junction bases unmatched: 11. Germline V gives CDR1 SGHTA, CDR2 FQGNSA. The CDR3 DNA is TGTGCCAGCAGCTTACGGTTTGATGGGACTAGCTGGTTCTTC. Protein: CASSLRFDGTSWFF.

J is TRBJ1-5 and V is TRBV2; D remains unclear. Deletions cut 3 bases from V and 9 bases from J, with 12 bases between. CDR1 and CDR2 (germline): SNHLY, FYNNEI. The length of the CDR3 is 13 residues. CDR3 DNA sequence: TGTGCCAGCAGTGAGTTTCGGGGATTGCCCCAGCATTTT. Protein sequence: CASSEFRGLPQHF.

V and J are TRBV5-4 and TRBJ1-2; no clear D gene. The CDR3 has 15 amino acids. Germline-derived CDR1 and CDR2 are SGHNT and YYREEE (reference sequence). V was pared by 1 base and J by 0 bases, with 10 bases between. The CDR3 region has the DNA TGTGCCAGCAGCTTGTCCCTTCTTACTAACTATGGCTACACCTTC. Protein product: CASSLSLLTNYGYTF.

The chain has TRBV14 and TRBJ2-7, with 9 bases lining up with TRBD1. CDR3 length: 14 amino acids. CDR1 and CDR2 (germline): SGHDN, FVKESK. Trimming took 4 bases from V and 6 from J; bases not matched to a gene: 7. CDR3 sequence: CASSPRDRVSEQYF. In DNA form, the CDR3 reads TGTGCCAGCAGCCCCCGGGACAGGGTGAGCGAGCAGTACTTC.

The J gene is TRBJ1-2, the V gene TRBV6-5, with 8 positions matching TRBD1. Trimming cost V 7 bases and J 0 bases; bases outside gene matches: 1. Germline V gene data show CDR1 as MNHEY and CDR2 as SVGAGI. This CDR3 spans 13 amino acids. The CDR3 loop is CASIQGANYGYTF. The CDR3 DNA follows: TGTGCCAGCATACAGGGGGCTAACTATGGCTACACCTTC.

The rearrangement joins TRBV10-3 to TRBJ2-2; TRBD1 matches at 9 bases. This CDR3 comprises 15 residues. The germline gives CDR1 ENHRY, CDR2 SYGVKD. The J segment lost 7 bases and the V segment lost 5 bases, leaving 8 bases of the junction unmatched. This CDR3 is CAISPLTGGVGELFF. In nucleotides, the CDR3 is TGTGCCATCAGTCCCTTGACAGGGGGGGTCGGGGAGCTGTTTTTT.

Here the CDR3 DNA reads TGTGCCAGTGGAGACAGGCTCTTCAGCGGTGAGCAGTTCTTC. Its translation: CASGDRLFSGEQFF. The rearrangement uses TRBV7-9 and TRBJ2-1; D may be TRBD1 (6 bases). Trimming pared 9 bases from V and 9 bases from J, leaving 21 bases between. Germline V gene data show CDR1 as SEHNR and CDR2 as FQNEAQ (reference sequence). This CDR3 has 14 residues.

The CDR3 here is CASSLGPGGSGNTIYF. Here the CDR3 DNA reads TGCGCCAGCAGCTTGGGGCCAGGGGGATCTGGAAACACCATATATTTT. The rearrangement uses TRBV5-1 and TRBJ1-3; 7 nucleotides agree with TRBD1. The CDR3 extends over 16 amino acids. The V segment lost 0 bases and the J segment 1 base; nucleotides outside the gene matches: 4. Germline lookup yields CDR1 SGHRS and CDR2 YFSETQ.

V usage is TRBV19 and J usage is TRBJ2-1; the D gene is possibly TRBD2 (5 bases). Trimming shortened V by 5 bases and J by 5 bases, and 13 bases separated the two germline ends. Germline V gene data show CDR1 as LNHDA and CDR2 as SQIVND (reference sequence). The CDR3 extends over 14 amino acids. CDR3: CASSPGWTHNEQFF. CDR3 nucleotides: TGTGCCAGTAGTCCGGGCTGGACTCACAATGAGCAGTTCTTC.

J is TRBJ2-7 and V is TRBV6-5, with TRBD2 matching over 9 bases. V was pared by 2 bases and J by 4 bases, with 3 bases of the junction left unmatched. The CDR3 runs to 14 residues. The germline CDR1 and CDR2 sequences are MNHEY and SVGAGI. The CDR3 DNA follows: TGTGCCAGCAGTTACCTAGCGGGACTTTACGAGCAGTACTTC. Its translation: CASSYLAGLYEQYF.

The table lists this clone with a count of one. The chain is built from TRBV7-9 and TRBJ2-7; 12 bases are a match to TRBD2. Germline trimming cut 3 bases from V and 5 bases from J; bases unmatched to any gene: 5. This CDR3 region has 15 residues. The V gene's germline CDR1 is SEHNR and CDR2 FQNEAQ (reference sequence). This CDR3 reads CASSLTSGRLHEQYF. The CDR3 bases are TGTGCCAGCAGCTTGACTAGCGGGAGACTGCACGAGCAGTACTTC.

The chain links TRBV28 to TRBJ2-5; TRBD1 matches at 9 bases. The V gene end was trimmed by 6 bases and the J gene end by 1 base; junction bases not matched to a gene: 9. The germline gives CDR1 MDHEN, CDR2 SYDVKM. The CDR3 contains 16 residues. The CDR3: CASRPTGGRGQETQYF. For the CDR3, the DNA is TGTGCCAGCAGGCCCACAGGGGGCCGGGGCCAAGAGACCCAGTACTTC.

This chain joins TRBV9 and TRBJ2-1; 7 bases map to TRBD1. CDR3 size: 17 residues. Germline CDR1 reads SGDLS; CDR2 reads YYNGEE. J lost 0 bases, V lost 4 bases, and 10 bases had no gene match. The CDR3 DNA sequence: TGTGCCAGCAGCACCCGACAGGGAGCAGGCTCCTACAATGAGCAGTTCTTC. Encoded protein: CASSTRQGAGSYNEQFF.

The genes are TRBV7-8 and TRBJ1-1; TRBD1 is a possible D gene (5 bases). The CDR3 consists of 13 residues. CDR1 is SGHVS, CDR2 FQNEAQ, per germline. V was pared by 5 bases and J by 2 bases, with 9 bases between. The CDR3 region has the DNA TGTGCCAGCAGCCATGACAGAAACACTGAAGCTTTCTTT. It yields the protein CASSHDRNTEAFF.

The chain joins TRBV10-2 to TRBJ1-6; D unresolved. This CDR3 region has 13 residues. Germline CDR1 and CDR2: WSHSY and SAAADI. The germline V and J ends were trimmed by 7 bases and 6 bases, with 10 bases remaining between them. This CDR3 is CASMTQFNSPLHF. DNA for the CDR3: TGCGCCAGCATGACTCAGTTTAATTCACCCCTCCACTTT.

DNA for the CDR3: TGTGCCAGCAGCCAAGTTAGTCAGGGTTACGAGCAGTACTTC. As protein: CASSQVSQGYEQYF. The chain is built from TRBV4-2 and TRBJ2-7; tentatively, D is TRBD1 (5 bases). Germline assignment: CDR1 LGHNA and CDR2 YNFKEQ. Trimming stripped 1 base from V and 4 bases from J, with 11 bases between. The CDR3 length is 14 residues.

This chain uses TRBV3-1 (or the pseudogene TRBV3-2) with TRBJ2-1, with 7 bases fitting TRBD2. The length of the CDR3 is 16 residues. The germline V gene has CDR1 LGHDT and CDR2 YNNKEL (reference sequence). Losses at the gene ends were 3 bases for V and 8 bases for J; bases not matched to a gene: 13. CDR3 coding DNA: TGTGCCAGCAGCCACCCGAGACTAGCTTTTCCGGATGAGCAGTTCTTC. This encodes CASSHPRLAFPDEQFF.